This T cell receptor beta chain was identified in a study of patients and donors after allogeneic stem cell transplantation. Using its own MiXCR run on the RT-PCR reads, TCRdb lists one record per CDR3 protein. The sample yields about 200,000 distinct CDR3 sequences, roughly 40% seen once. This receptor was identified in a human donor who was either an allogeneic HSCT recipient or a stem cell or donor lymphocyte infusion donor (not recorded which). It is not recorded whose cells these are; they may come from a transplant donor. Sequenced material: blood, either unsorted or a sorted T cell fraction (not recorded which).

As DNA, the CDR3 is TGCAGCGTGACCGGGACTAGCGCCTACAATGAGCAGTTCTTC. Amino acid sequence: CSVTGTSAYNEQFF. V usage is TRBV29-1 and J usage is TRBJ2-1; 10 bases fit TRBD2. In germline, CDR1 is SQVTM, CDR2 ANQGSEA. This CDR3 comprises 14 residues. V shed 6 bases, J shed 2 bases, and the junction held 4 bases outside the gene matches.